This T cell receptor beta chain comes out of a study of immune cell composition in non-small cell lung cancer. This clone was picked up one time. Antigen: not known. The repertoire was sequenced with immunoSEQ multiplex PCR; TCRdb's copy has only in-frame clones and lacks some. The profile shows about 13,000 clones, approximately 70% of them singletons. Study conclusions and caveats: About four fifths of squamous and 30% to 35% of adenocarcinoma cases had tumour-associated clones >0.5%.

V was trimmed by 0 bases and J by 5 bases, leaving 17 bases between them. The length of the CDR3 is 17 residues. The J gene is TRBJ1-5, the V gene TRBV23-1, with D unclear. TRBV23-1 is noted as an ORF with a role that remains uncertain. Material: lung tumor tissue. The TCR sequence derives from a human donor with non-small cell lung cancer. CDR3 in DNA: TGCGCCAGCAGTCAATCGTCTTGCTCCATAGAGTATCAGCCCCAGCATTTT. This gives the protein CASSQSSCSIEYQPQHF.